Reported below is one TCR beta chain. Other nucleotide sequences in the sample specify the same CDR3. Participating donors were healthy, HIV-negative adults free of recent acute infections or vaccinations. Sequencing was performed with immunoSEQ multiplex PCR; in TCRdb, only in-frame clones are kept and a portion is missing. The sample lists nearly 500,000 clones, 76% seen once, with about an eighth in the top ten. This sample was taken from a study of shared clonotypes between healthy human individuals. Germline CDR1 MNHNS, CDR2 SASEGT. The CDR3 contains 15 residues. Trimming removed 1 base at V and 2 bases at J, with 11 bases between.

This rearrangement joins TRBV6-1 to TRBJ1-2; perhaps TRBD1 as D (5 bases). The clonotype was recovered from a woman between 40 and 55 years old in good health. Some clones in this sample may be carry-over from other donors' samples. Input material: PBMCs. The DNA for the CDR3 is TGTGCCAGCAGTGAAGGGGCAGGGCGGAACTATGGCTACACCTTC. Protein product: CASSEGAGRNYGYTF.